The present T cell receptor beta chain was sequenced within a study of T-cell memory formation after mild COVID-19. Across the study: There were largely donor-specific TCR clusters.

The study's findings and limits: From day 15 to 85, contracting clones were balanced between CD4 and CD8, whereas later expanders leaned toward CD4+. Second-wave clones with a day 37 peak had unconfirmed SARS-CoV-2 specificity. Some clones that responded turned up in pre-infection memory, which suggests that cross-reactive memory joined in.

Germline CDR1 and CDR2: SGHAT and FQNNGV. With V trimmed by 6 bases and J by 7 bases, 9 bases remained unmatched. This CDR3 contains 16 residues. This clonotype was detected many times. Its antigen is unidentified. TCRdb re-called the 5' RACE reads through MiXCR, storing one row per CDR3 protein. The sample consists of about 29,000 distinct CDR3 sequences, around 10% of them appearing once. Sample: PBMCs or a T cell subset sorted from them (not recorded which). This sequence originates from an adult woman who had mild COVID-19 (a few samples of this study predate the infection). Cell type and time point are not known. The gene calls are TRBV11-2 and TRBJ2-1; TRBD2 aligns across 13 bases. In nucleotides, the CDR3 is TGTGCCAGCAGACCAACTAGCGGGAGGGCCGGTAATGAGCAGTTCTTC. It specifies CASRPTSGRAGNEQFF.